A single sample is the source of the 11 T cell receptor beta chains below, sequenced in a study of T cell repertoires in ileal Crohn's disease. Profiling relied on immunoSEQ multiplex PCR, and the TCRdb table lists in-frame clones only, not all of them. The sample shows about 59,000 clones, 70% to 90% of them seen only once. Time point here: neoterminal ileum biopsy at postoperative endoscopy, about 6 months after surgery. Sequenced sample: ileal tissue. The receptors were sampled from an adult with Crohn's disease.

The CDR3 DNA reads TGTGCCAGCAGTGTGTTACAGATTTATGGCTACACCTTC. Translation gives CASSVLQIYGYTF. This sequence joins TRBV2 and TRBJ1-2; D gene uncertain. Per the germline V gene, CDR1 is SNHLY and CDR2 is FYNNEI. This CDR3 has 13 residues. V lost 4 bases and J lost 5, with 11 bases in between.

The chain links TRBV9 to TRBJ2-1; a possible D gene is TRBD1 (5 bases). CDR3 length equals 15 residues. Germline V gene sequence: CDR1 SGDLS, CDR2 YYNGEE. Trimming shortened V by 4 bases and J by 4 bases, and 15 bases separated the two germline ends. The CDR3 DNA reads TGTGCCAGCAGCCCCGACCACGGACATTACAATGAGCAGTTCTTC. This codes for CASSPDHGHYNEQFF.

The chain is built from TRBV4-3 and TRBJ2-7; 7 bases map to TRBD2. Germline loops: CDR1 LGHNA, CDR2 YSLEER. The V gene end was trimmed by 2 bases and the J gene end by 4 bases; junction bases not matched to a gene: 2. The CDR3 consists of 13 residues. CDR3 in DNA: TGCGCCAGCAGCCAATGGGAGGGGTACGAGCAGTACTTC. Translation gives CASSQWEGYEQYF.

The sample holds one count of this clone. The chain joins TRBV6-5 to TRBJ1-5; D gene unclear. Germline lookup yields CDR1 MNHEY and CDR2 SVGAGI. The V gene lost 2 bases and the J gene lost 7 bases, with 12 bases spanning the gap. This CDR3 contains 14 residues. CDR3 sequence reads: CASSYGQFGQPQHF. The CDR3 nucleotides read TGTGCCAGCAGTTACGGCCAGTTTGGCCAGCCCCAGCATTTT.

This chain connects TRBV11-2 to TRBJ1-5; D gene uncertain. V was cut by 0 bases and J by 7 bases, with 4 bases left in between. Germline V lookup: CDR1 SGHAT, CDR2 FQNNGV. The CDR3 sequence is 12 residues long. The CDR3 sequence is CASSLELQPQHF. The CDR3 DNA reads TGTGCCAGCAGCTTAGAACTACAGCCCCAGCATTTT.

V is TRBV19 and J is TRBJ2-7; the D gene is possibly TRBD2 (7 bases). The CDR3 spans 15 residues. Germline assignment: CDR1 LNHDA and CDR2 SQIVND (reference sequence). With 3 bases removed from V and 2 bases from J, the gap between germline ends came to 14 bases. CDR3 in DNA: TGTGCCAGTAGTATTGGGAGGGGGTCTCCCTACGAGCAGTACTTC. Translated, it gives CASSIGRGSPYEQYF. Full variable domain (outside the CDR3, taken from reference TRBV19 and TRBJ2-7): DGGITQSPKYLFRKEGQNVTLSCEQNLNHDAMYWYRQDPGQGLRLIYYSQIVNDFQKGDIAEGYSVSREKKESFPLTVTSAQKNPTAFYLCASSIGRGSPYEQYFGPGTRLTVT.

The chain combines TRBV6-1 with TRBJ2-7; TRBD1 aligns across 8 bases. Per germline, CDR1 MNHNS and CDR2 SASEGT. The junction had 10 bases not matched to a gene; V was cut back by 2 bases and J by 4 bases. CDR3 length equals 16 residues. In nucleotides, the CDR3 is TGTGCCAGCAGTGAATCCAGGGGGCGAGGGTTTTACGAGCAGTACGTC. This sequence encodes CASSESRGRGFYEQYV.

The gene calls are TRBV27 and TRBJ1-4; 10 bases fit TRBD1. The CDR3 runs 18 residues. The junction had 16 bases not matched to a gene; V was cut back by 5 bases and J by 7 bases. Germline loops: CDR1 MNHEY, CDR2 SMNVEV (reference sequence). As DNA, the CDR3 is TGTGCCAGCAGTCCCGCCCCTGGGCCTGGACAGGGGGGTGAAAAACTGTTTTTT. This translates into CASSPAPGPGQGGEKLFF.

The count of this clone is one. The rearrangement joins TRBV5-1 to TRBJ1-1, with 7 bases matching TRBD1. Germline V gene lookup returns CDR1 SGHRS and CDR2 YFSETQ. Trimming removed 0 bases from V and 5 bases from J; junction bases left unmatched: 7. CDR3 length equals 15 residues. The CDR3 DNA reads TGCGCCAGCAGCTTGGCCGGGACAGCGCCGACTGAAGCTTTCTTT. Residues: CASSLAGTAPTEAFF.

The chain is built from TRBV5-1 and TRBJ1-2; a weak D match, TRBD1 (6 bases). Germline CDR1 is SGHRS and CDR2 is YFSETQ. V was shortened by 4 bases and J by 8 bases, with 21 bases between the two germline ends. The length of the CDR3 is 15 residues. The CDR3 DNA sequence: TGCGCCAGCAGCCAGGAAACAGGGTCTATGGGCGGCTACACCTTC. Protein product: CASSQETGSMGGYTF.

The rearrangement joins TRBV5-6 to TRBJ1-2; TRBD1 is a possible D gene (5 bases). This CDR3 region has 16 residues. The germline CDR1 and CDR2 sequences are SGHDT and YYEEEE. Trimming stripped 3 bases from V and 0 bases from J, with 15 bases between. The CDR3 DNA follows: TGTGCCAGCAGCTCCCAGGGCACAGCAGCTAACTATGGCTACACCTTC. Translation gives CASSSQGTAANYGYTF.